This note documents a single T cell receptor beta chain sequence. The sample is drawn from a study of blood T cell repertoires in COVID-19. V lost 6 bases to trimming and J lost 5 bases; unmatched junction nucleotides: 4. Germline V lookup: CDR1 LGHNT, CDR2 FRNRAP. The CDR3 totals 13 residues. Clones were read by immunoSEQ multiplex PCR, and TCRdb kept only the in-frame ones, dropping some. The data show about 350,000 clones, about 90% seen once. Participant age was about 18 to 89 years, and participants resided in about 25 US areas. Assignment of participants to cohorts was predicated upon participant-reported clinical history.

The chain couples TRBV12-5 to TRBJ2-7; 10 nucleotides match TRBD1. Sequenced: PBMCs or T cells enriched from blood (not recorded which). This sequence was found in a young woman who had been exposed to COVID-19. The chain's CDR3 is CASGLTGGNEQYF. The DNA for the CDR3 is TGTGCTAGTGGCCTGACAGGGGGCAACGAGCAGTACTTC.